The source of this TCR beta chain is a study of PD-1 blockade in classical Hodgkin lymphoma. Regarding the study as a whole: Reports described newly diagnosed patients as having lower baseline TCR diversity than healthy donors.

Brentuximab vedotin exposure varied, and every patient relapsed after autologous stem cell transplantation. Patients reached a best response of complete response, partial response or progressive disease. Profiled with immunoSEQ multiplex PCR; TCRdb holds only in-frame clones, not every one. The top ten hold around 10% of the sample, which has 46,000 or so clones, about three quarters seen once. The CDR3 is 14 amino acids. Trimming pared 4 bases from V and 5 bases from J, leaving 13 bases between. The germline gives CDR1 SGDLS, CDR2 YYNGEE. Comments on this clone: What it binds is not known.

This receptor was identified in a human donor with classical Hodgkin lymphoma. The chain employs TRBV9 and TRBJ2-1; D possibly uses TRBD1 or TRBD2 (5 bases each). The sample in question was peripheral blood mononuclear cells (PBMCs), obtained at baseline. The DNA of the CDR3 is TGTGCCAGCAGCCCTCGGGACCCGGACAATGAGCAGTTCTTC. It specifies CASSPRDPDNEQFF.